This T cell receptor beta chain was observed in a study of OX40 agonist ivuxolimab in advanced cancers. Turning to the overall study: The costimulatory receptor OX40 (CD134) was targeted by ivuxolimab, a fully human IgG2 agonistic monoclonal antibody. In the dose-escalation cohort, roughly four fifths of patients were male, and the mean age was approximately 60 years, with a range of about 23 to 85. Among the approximately 50 dose-escalation patients, 19 had hepatocellular carcinoma, about 15 melanoma, 9 renal cell carcinoma and 9 head and neck cancer. Intravenous ivuxolimab was administered to patients every 2 weeks at six dose levels: 0.01, 0.1, 0.3, 1.5, 3 and 10 mg/kg. The paper covers the monotherapy dose-escalation part of the phase I ivuxolimab trial, which included N = 52 patients. Patients were allowed to have had prior anti-PD-1, anti-PD-L1 or anti-CTLA-4 therapy, and around two fifths of the dose-escalation patients had been treated with checkpoint inhibitors. The purpose of peripheral TCRbeta sequencing was to test whether ivuxolimab changed TCR sequence diversity and led to clonal T-cell expansion. Partial responses occurred in three dose-escalation patients: two with cutaneous melanoma and one with hepatocellular carcinoma. Overall study results and their limits: Low levels of normalized T-cell clonal expansion were also shown by some nonresponding patients. In the 0.1-3.0 mg/kg groups, partial responders had among the lowest normalized peripheral clonal expansion, particularly in CD8+ T cells. The antigen specificity of the peripheral T cells that underwent clonal expansion was not determined. On average, CD8+ T cells showed more expanded clones than CD4+ T cells after ivuxolimab. At doses of 0.1 to 3.0 mg/kg, clonal expansion of both CD4+ and CD8+ T cells in blood was seen between baseline and week 6.

The trial excluded patients who had a history of autoimmune disease or who were on systemic immunosuppression. Peripheral blood for TCR sequencing was drawn from every dose cohort at baseline, at cycle 4 day 1 and at cycle 7 day 1. The samples were drawn from a first-in-human, open-label, multicenter phase I dose-escalation trial of ivuxolimab. The trial enrolled adults with locally advanced or metastatic head and neck squamous cell, hepatocellular, melanoma or renal cell carcinoma. Before TCR sequencing, CD4+ T cells and CD8+ T cells from peripheral blood were sorted into separate populations. The CDR3 goes from the cysteine to the phenylalanine over 11 residues. Only the CDR3 part of the read is kept: 33 bases, read in frame from the first base. For CDR1 and CDR2, the germline V gene lists MDHEN and SYDVKM. For sequencing of the TCRbeta CDR3 region, genomic DNA was extracted from the sorted cells. TCRbeta CDR3 regions were sequenced using the immunoSEQ Assay. Imported from immuneACCESS, the table was reduced by TCRdb to in-frame sequences with V and J called. These copies leave out some clones; in studies compared against another copy, an unresolved V gene accounts for under half, and the cause of the remainder is not known. The table for this sample lists around 84,000 clones; 84% of them were counted only once. Roughly 0.5% of the sample is in the top ten clones.

As concerns this clone: Its target antigen remains unknown. A junction end diverges from the germline sequence, so it may reflect a read error.

The receptor was isolated from an adult with an advanced solid tumor such as melanoma, head and neck, liver or kidney cancer. The source material was CD4+ or CD8+ T cells sorted from blood, sampled in a trial of the OX40 agonist ivuxolimab. This chain joins TRBV28 to TRBJ2-7; no confident D gene assignment can be made. The DNA sequence is TGTGCCAGCAGTTTACCCCCCCGTTGGGACTTC. It translates as CASSLPPRWDF. Where the CDR3 stops, the reference TRBV28 and TRBJ2-7 genes take over; the full variable domain is DVKVTQSSRYLVKRTGEKVFLECVQDMDHENMFWYRQDPGLGLRLIYFSYDVKMKEKGDIPEGYSVSREKKERFSLILESASTNQTSMYLCASSLPPRWDFGPGTRLTVT.